A single sample is the source of the 25 T cell receptor beta chains below, sequenced in a study of graft-versus-host responses after intestinal transplantation. What these receptors recognize is not known. The table came from immunoSEQ multiplex PCR; TCRdb's copy has only in-frame clones and leaves some out. This table holds about 100,000 clones, roughly 87% found once. The input for sequencing was unstimulated CD4+ T cells sorted from spleen or lymph node cells, taken before transplant. All receptors come from a human donor who was the organ donor for an intestinal transplant.

CDR3 nucleotides: TGTGCCAGCGGATCACGGGGTCGGAATGAGCAGTTCTTC. As protein: CASGSRGRNEQFF. J is TRBJ2-1 and V is TRBV27; tentatively, D is TRBD2 (5 bases). The CDR3 totals 13 residues. The V gene lost 8 bases and the J gene lost 7 bases, with 15 bases spanning the gap. Germline V gene lookup returns CDR1 MNHEY and CDR2 SMNVEV (reference sequence).

The chain carries TRBV28 and TRBJ1-5, with D uncertain. Germline V gene lookup returns CDR1 MDHEN and CDR2 SYDVKM. The CDR3 consists of 16 residues. Deletions cut 9 bases from V and 4 bases from J, with 22 bases between. Written as DNA, the CDR3 is TGTGCCAGGAGAAAGAGGCCAGAAGAATTTAATCAGCCCCAGCATTTT. It translates to CARRKRPEEFNQPQHF.

This clone was counted only a few times. The rearrangement uses TRBV2 and TRBJ2-5; weak D call: TRBD1 (6 bases). CDR1 SNHLY and CDR2 FYNNEI come from the germline V gene. The CDR3 loop spans 15 amino acids. V lost 5 bases and J 2 bases, leaving 15 bases between the germline ends. The CDR3 region is CASSRGLRGQETQYF. For the CDR3, the DNA is TGTGCCAGCAGTAGGGGCCTCAGGGGACAAGAGACCCAGTACTTC.

The gene calls are TRBV7-7 and TRBJ2-6, with D possibly TRBD1 on 6 matching bases. V lost 5 bases to trimming and J lost 0 bases, with 17 bases between them. Germline V gives CDR1 SSHAT, CDR2 FNYEAQ (reference sequence). CDR3 length: 18 amino acids. The CDR3 bases are TGTGCCAGCAGCGCCGCCCCGGACAGCCACTCTGGGGCCAACGTCCTGACTTTC. Translating gives CASSAAPDSHSGANVLTF. Based on the CDR3 plus reference TRBV7-7 and TRBJ2-6, the full variable domain is GAGVSQSPRYKVTKRGQDVTLRCDPISSHATLYWYQQALGQGPEFLTYFNYEAQPDKSGLPSDRFSAERPEGSISTLTIQRTEQRDSAMYRCASSAAPDSHSGANVLTFGAGSRLTVL.

The chain has TRBV6-4 and TRBJ2-5; possible D gene TRBD2, 5 bases. The length of the CDR3 is 13 residues. V lost 4 bases, J lost 2 bases, and 8 bases lay in between. CDR1 and CDR2 from the germline V gene are MRHNA and SNTAGT. CDR3 amino acids: CASSGEPQETQYF. CDR3 DNA: TGTGCCAGCAGTGGGGAGCCTCAAGAGACCCAGTACTTC.

The DNA for the CDR3 is TGTGCCAGCAGCTTAGGGAATAAACTGTTTTTT. Protein product: CASSLGNKLFF. This sequence joins TRBV7-9 and TRBJ1-4, with D hard to call. V was pared by 1 base and J by 11 bases, with 5 bases between. The CDR3 sequence is 11 residues long. Germline assignment: CDR1 SEHNR and CDR2 FQNEAQ (reference sequence).

This chain joins TRBV28 and TRBJ2-3; D call uncertain. CDR3 size: 15 residues. V shed 3 bases and J shed 6 bases, with 16 bases lying between them. Germline V gene lookup returns CDR1 MDHEN and CDR2 SYDVKM. In nucleotides, the CDR3 is TGTGCCAGCAGTTTCCCCGGGTTGTTCGCGGATACGCAGTATTTT. Translating it yields CASSFPGLFADTQYF. Looking up the rest from reference TRBV28 and TRBJ2-3 gives the full variable domain: DVKVTQSSRYLVKRTGEKVFLECVQDMDHENMFWYRQDPGLGLRLIYFSYDVKMKEKGDIPEGYSVSREKKERFSLILESASTNQTSMYLCASSFPGLFADTQYFGPGTRLTVL.

For the CDR3, the DNA is TGTGCCAGCAGTCGATCCAGGAATGAAAAACTGTTTTTT. It yields the protein CASSRSRNEKLFF. The V and J genes are TRBV27 and TRBJ1-4; D gene uncertain. V was shortened by 5 bases and J by 5 bases, with 9 bases between the two germline ends. Germline V lookup: CDR1 MNHEY, CDR2 SMNVEV (reference sequence). The CDR3 length is 13 residues. The full variable domain, rest sourced from reference TRBV27 and TRBJ1-4, is EAQVTQNPRYLITVTGKKLTVTCSQNMNHEYMSWYRQDPGLGLRQIYYSMNVEVTDKGDVPEGYKVSRKEKRNFPLILESPSPNQTSLYFCASSRSRNEKLFFGSGTQLSVL.

The chain is built from TRBV4-1 and TRBJ1-2; D call uncertain. This CDR3 has 17 amino acids. The germline V gene has CDR1 MGHRA and CDR2 YSYEKL. V was cut by 0 bases and J by 8 bases, with 22 bases left in between. The CDR3 protein is CASSQDLIWRDSFGYTF. The DNA for the CDR3 is TGCGCCAGCAGCCAAGATCTGATTTGGAGGGATTCTTTCGGCTACACCTTC.

V and J are TRBV5-6 and TRBJ1-6; TRBD1 matches 10 bases. The trim removed 0 bases at V and 7 bases at J, leaving 1 base unmatched. The CDR3 sequence is 15 residues long. Germline loops: CDR1 SGHDT, CDR2 YYEEEE. DNA of the CDR3: TGTGCCAGCAGCTTGGGACAGGGGGCCAATTCACCCCTCCACTTT. Protein product: CASSLGQGANSPLHF.

This clone was counted between two and nine times. This chain joins TRBV5-1 and TRBJ1-4; D uncertain. The CDR3 runs 13 residues. V was shortened by 3 bases and J by 5 bases, with 8 bases between the two germline ends. Looked up from germline, CDR1 is SGHRS and CDR2 is YFSETQ. The CDR3: CASSSQSNEKLFF. The CDR3 region has the DNA TGCGCCAGCAGCTCCCAGTCCAATGAAAAACTGTTTTTT.

The chain employs TRBV19 and TRBJ2-1, with 7 bases identical to TRBD2. CDR1 is LNHDA, CDR2 SQIVND, per germline (reference sequence). The CDR3 runs to 15 residues. J was trimmed by 9 bases and V by 0 bases; bases with no gene match: 8. The CDR3 sequence: CASSIEEGRGSEQFF. In DNA form, the CDR3 reads TGTGCCAGTAGTATAGAGGAGGGGAGGGGAAGTGAGCAGTTCTTC.

The table lists this clone with a count of one. The rearrangement joins TRBV10-2 to TRBJ1-6; D unresolved. The CDR3 loop spans 15 amino acids. V dropped 3 bases and J dropped 0 bases, with 6 bases sitting between them. Germline V gene data show CDR1 as WSHSY and CDR2 as SAAADI. As DNA, the CDR3 is TGCGCCAGCAGTGATGGGAGCTCCTATAATTCACCCCTCCACTTT. Translating it yields CASSDGSSYNSPLHF.

The chain employs TRBV9 and TRBJ1-2; TRBD1 matches at 7 bases. The V segment lost 3 bases and the J segment 1 base; nucleotides outside the gene matches: 6. CDR3 length: 15 amino acids. CDR1 SGDLS and CDR2 YYNGEE come from the germline V gene. CDR3 in amino acids: CASSAQGGSNYGYTF. DNA of the CDR3: TGTGCCAGCAGCGCCCAGGGGGGGAGTAACTATGGCTACACCTTC.

The rearrangement links TRBV11-3 to TRBJ2-6; TRBD1 matches 8 bases. Germline assignment: CDR1 SGHNT and CDR2 YENEEA. The V segment lost 6 bases and the J segment 4 bases; nucleotides outside the gene matches: 5. The CDR3 runs to 15 residues. The CDR3 region has the DNA TGTGCCAGCAGTCGCCAGGGGGCCGGGGCCAACGTCCTGACTTTC. This encodes CASSRQGAGANVLTF. Full variable domain (outside the CDR3, taken from reference TRBV11-3 and TRBJ2-6): EAGVVQSPRYKIIEKKQPVAFWCNPISGHNTLYWYLQNLGQGPELLIRYENEEAVDDSQLPKDRFSAERLKGVDSTLKIQPAELGDSAVYLCASSRQGAGANVLTFGAGSRLTVL.

By sample share, this clone is medium-sized (0.01 to 0.1%). The chain couples TRBV5-4 to TRBJ1-1; D uncertain. Germline lookup yields CDR1 SGHNT and CDR2 YYREEE (reference sequence). The CDR3 loop spans 14 amino acids. V was pared by 0 bases and J by 4 bases, with 10 bases between. The CDR3 is CASSLDGRITEAFF. The DNA for the CDR3 is TGTGCCAGCAGCTTGGATGGACGGATCACTGAAGCTTTCTTT.

The rearrangement uses TRBV6-5 and TRBJ2-5; no firm D call. The DNA end is a closer match to TRBJ2-7, so the J assignment may be wrong. The CDR3 loop spans 16 amino acids. Germline lookup yields CDR1 MNHEY and CDR2 SVGAGI. CDR3: CASSYSYRSAAYEQYF. CDR3 in DNA: TGTGCCAGCAGTTACTCGTATAGGAGCGCTGCCTACGAGCAGTACTTC.

V and J are TRBV18 and TRBJ1-6; 8 nucleotides line up with TRBD1. The CDR3 contains 16 residues. CDR1 is KGHSH, CDR2 LQKENI, per germline. V lost 1 base and J lost 7; bases outside the gene matches: 6. The CDR3 loop is CASSPQGRQGNSPLHF. As DNA, the CDR3 is TGTGCCAGCTCACCACAGGGGCGACAGGGGAATTCACCCCTCCACTTT.

This chain uses TRBV30 with TRBJ1-1; perhaps TRBD1 as D (5 bases). Germline loops: CDR1 GTSNPN, CDR2 SVGIG (reference sequence). This CDR3 comprises 16 residues. V was trimmed by 5 bases and J by 4 bases, leaving 23 bases between them. The CDR3 loop is CAWSPPRDPGRTEAFF. The CDR3 DNA reads TGTGCCTGGTCCCCCCCCCGGGACCCTGGACGCACTGAAGCTTTCTTT.

This clone was observed a single time. The V call is TRBV5-1, the J call TRBJ1-1, with D hard to call. The germline CDR1 and CDR2 sequences are SGHRS and YFSETQ. This CDR3 comprises 13 residues. Trimming shortened V by 0 bases and J by 1 base, and 4 bases separated the two germline ends. As DNA, the CDR3 is TGCGCCAGCAGCTTGGAGGCGAACACTGAAGCTTTCTTT. Translation gives CASSLEANTEAFF.

This clone is a singleton in its sample. The chain joins TRBV7-9 to TRBJ1-1, with no clear D. The CDR3 runs to 15 residues. V was cut by 1 base and J by 1 base, with 10 bases left in between. Germline-derived CDR1 and CDR2 are SEHNR and FQNEAQ (reference sequence). CDR3 sequence: CASSLGSGRNTEAFF. The CDR3 DNA reads as TGTGCCAGCAGCTTAGGGTCCGGACGGAACACTGAAGCTTTCTTT.

The CDR3 sequence: CASSLGDTIYF. The CDR3 DNA is TGCGCCAGCAGCTTGGGGGACACCATATATTTT. V is TRBV5-1 and J is TRBJ1-3; D is uncertain. From germline, CDR1 is SGHRS and CDR2 YFSETQ. V gave up 0 bases and J gave up 8 bases, with 3 bases separating them. The CDR3 is 11 residues long.

The V call is TRBV10-3, the J call TRBJ1-1; 8 positions match TRBD1. This CDR3 is 13 amino acids long. Germline CDR1 ENHRY, CDR2 SYGVKD. Trimming at V came to 7 bases and at J to 4 bases, leaving 5 bases not matched to a gene. The CDR3 is CAIMYQGATEAFF. The CDR3 DNA reads as TGTGCCATCATGTATCAGGGGGCCACTGAAGCTTTCTTT.

This clone showed up just a few times. CDR3 sequence reads: CASSEGQVQGYTF. DNA of the CDR3: TGTGCCAGCAGCGAGGGACAGGTACAGGGCTACACCTTC. The gene calls are TRBV7-9 and TRBJ1-2; TRBD1 aligns across 8 bases. The CDR3 totals 13 residues. The V gene end was trimmed by 5 bases and the J gene end by 8 bases; junction bases not matched to a gene: 7. Germline loops: CDR1 SEHNR, CDR2 FQNEAQ (reference sequence).

The chain is built from TRBV5-4 and TRBJ1-1; D not certain. The CDR3 totals 12 residues. Germline V gene sequence: CDR1 SGHNT, CDR2 YYREEE (reference sequence). Trimming took off 0 bases at V and 4 bases at J, with 4 bases between the two ends. The CDR3 region is CASSLEGTEAFF. In DNA form, the CDR3 reads TGTGCCAGCAGCTTGGAGGGCACTGAAGCTTTCTTT.